The next 5 T cell receptor beta chains were all read from a single sample in a study of CXCR3-negative and CXCR3-positive naive CD8 T cells (dated by TCRdb to the late 2010s). The data were produced on a NextSeq 550. The Human TCR Profiling Kit (MiLaboratory) was used to make UMI-labeled 5' RACE TRB cDNA libraries. TCRdb reprocessed the reads and provides one entry for every CDR3 protein sequence; no DNA is given. The table of this sample itemizes approximately 74,000 distinct CDR3 sequences. The top ten clonotypes cover around 1.6% of the sample. What was sequenced was naive CXCR3- CD8+ T cells from blood. The meaning of the sample's cell subset or site label: CD45RO-CCR7+CD27+CD95- naive CD8+ T cells lacking CXCR3 (TNR3-). Receptor source: a human donor in good health. Some clones in this sample may be carry-over from other donors' samples.

This sequence joins TRBV6-2 or TRBV6-3 and TRBJ2-3; TCRdb's D call of TRBD2 is untestable without DNA. The germline gives CDR1 MNHEY, CDR2 SVGEGT. This CDR3 region has 15 residues. This CDR3 is CASSYSASGGDTQYF.

The chain is built from TRBV2 and TRBJ2-1; the D gene TCRdb calls, TRBD2, cannot be checked with no DNA. Per germline, CDR1 SNHLY and CDR2 FYNNEI. CDR3 length equals 15 residues. Here the CDR3 reads CASSELASKYNEQFF.

J is TRBJ1-1 and V is TRBV6-1; TCRdb's D call of TRBD1 is untestable without DNA. Germline-derived CDR1 and CDR2 are MNHNS and SASEGT. The CDR3 loop spans 13 amino acids. The CDR3 here is CASRQGMGPEAFF.

The chain couples TRBV29-1 to TRBJ2-3; with no DNA, the TCRdb D assignment of TRBD2 cannot be verified. Germline CDR1 and CDR2: SQVTM and ANQGSEA. The CDR3 runs 14 residues. This CDR3 is CSVVWEGRADTQYF.

The J gene is TRBJ2-5, the V gene TRBV4-2; without DNA, the TCRdb call of TRBD2 cannot be checked. This CDR3 region has 13 residues. Germline V gene data show CDR1 as LGHNA and CDR2 as YNFKEQ. CDR3 sequence reads: CASSLTSEETQYF.